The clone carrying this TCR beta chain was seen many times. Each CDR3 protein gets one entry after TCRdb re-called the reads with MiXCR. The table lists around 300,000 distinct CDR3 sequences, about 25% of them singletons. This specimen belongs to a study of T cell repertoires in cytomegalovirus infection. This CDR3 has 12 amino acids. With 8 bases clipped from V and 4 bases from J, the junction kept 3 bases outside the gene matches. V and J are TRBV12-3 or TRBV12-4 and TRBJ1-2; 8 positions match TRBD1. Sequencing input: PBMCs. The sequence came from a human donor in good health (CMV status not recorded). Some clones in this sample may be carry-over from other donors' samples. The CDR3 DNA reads TGTGCCAGCGGACAGGGTTCCTATGGCTACACCTTC. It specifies CASGQGSYGYTF.